These T cell receptor beta chains were read from a single sample in a study of T-cell memory formation after mild COVID-19. Each CDR3 protein is one row after TCRdb ran MiXCR on the 5' RACE reads. The sample has 250,000 or so distinct CDR3 sequences; roughly a tenth are singletons. The specimen sequenced was PBMCs or a T cell subset sorted from them (not recorded which). The origin of the receptors is a man younger than 35 who had mild COVID-19 (a few samples of this study predate the infection). Cell type and time point are not known. The CDR3 runs from the conserved cysteine through the conserved F or W. The D gene is left open where the match is weak. Some rows mark clone size as missing; the rest say once, few, many or name a class of expanded clone.

clone size: few
V gene: TRBV10-3
J gene: TRBJ2-2
D gene: -
CDR3 DNA: TGTGCCATCAAAGGGGAAGTCACCGGGGAGCTGTTTTTT
CDR3 protein: CAIKGEVTGELFF

clone size: few
V gene: TRBV7-2
J gene: TRBJ2-2
D gene: -
CDR3 DNA: TGTGCCAGCAGCACCCCGGCCCCCAGGGGGGAGCTGTTTTTT
CDR3 protein: CASSTPAPRGELFF

clone size: few
V gene: TRBV20-1
J gene: TRBJ1-2
D gene: -
CDR3 DNA: TGCAGTGCTAGTGGCAAGAGCTATGGCTACACCTTC
CDR3 protein: CSASGKSYGYTF

clone size: many
V gene: TRBV7-2
J gene: TRBJ2-3
D gene: TRBD2
CDR3 DNA: TGTGCCAGCAGCTCACAATTTAGCGGGGGGGCCGCAGATACGCAGTATTTT
CDR3 protein: CASSSQFSGGAADTQYF

clone size: few
V gene: TRBV20-1
J gene: TRBJ2-7
D gene: -
CDR3 DNA: TGCAGTGGGGTCAGGGGCTACGAGCAGTACTTC
CDR3 protein: CSGVRGYEQYF

clone size: few
V gene: TRBV11-2
J gene: TRBJ1-6
D gene: -
CDR3 DNA: TGTGCCAGCAGCTTAACCTCTCCGACGGGCGGCTACAATTCACCCCTCCACTTT
CDR3 protein: CASSLTSPTGGYNSPLHF

clone size: few
V gene: TRBV5-1
J gene: TRBJ1-1
D gene: -
CDR3 DNA: TGCGCCAGCAGCTTGGGTCTTCAGGGAACCATGAACACTGAAGCTTTCTTT
CDR3 protein: CASSLGLQGTMNTEAFF

clone size: few
V gene: TRBV5-1
J gene: TRBJ1-1
D gene: -
CDR3 DNA: TGCGCCAGCAGCGCAGAGGAGGGTGGCACTGAAGCTTTCTTT
CDR3 protein: CASSAEEGGTEAFF

clone size: -
V gene: TRBV12-3/TRBV12-4
J gene: TRBJ2-2
D gene: -
CDR3 DNA: TGTGCCAGCAGCCTACTTGGCCAGCTCGCGAACACCGGGGAGCTGTTTTTT
CDR3 protein: CASSLLGQLANTGELFF

clone size: few
V gene: TRBV6-6
J gene: TRBJ2-5
D gene: TRBD2
CDR3 DNA: TGTGCCAGCAGTTCAGGGACTAGCGGAGTGACCCAGTACTTC
CDR3 protein: CASSSGTSGVTQYF

clone size: -
V gene: TRBV19
J gene: TRBJ2-5
D gene: -
CDR3 DNA: TGTGCCAGTAGTATCTTCGTCGGTGACCTACAAGAGACCCAGTACTTC
CDR3 protein: CASSIFVGDLQETQYF

clone size: few
V gene: TRBV5-1
J gene: TRBJ1-1
D gene: -
CDR3 DNA: TGCGCCAGCAGCTTGGTTGGGCAGCTCATGAACACTGAAGCTTTCTTT
CDR3 protein: CASSLVGQLMNTEAFF

clone size: -
V gene: TRBV10-3
J gene: TRBJ2-5
D gene: -
CDR3 DNA: TGTGCCGCGGGGGACAACCTAAGCAGTGAGACCCAGTACTTC
CDR3 protein: CAAGDNLSSETQYF